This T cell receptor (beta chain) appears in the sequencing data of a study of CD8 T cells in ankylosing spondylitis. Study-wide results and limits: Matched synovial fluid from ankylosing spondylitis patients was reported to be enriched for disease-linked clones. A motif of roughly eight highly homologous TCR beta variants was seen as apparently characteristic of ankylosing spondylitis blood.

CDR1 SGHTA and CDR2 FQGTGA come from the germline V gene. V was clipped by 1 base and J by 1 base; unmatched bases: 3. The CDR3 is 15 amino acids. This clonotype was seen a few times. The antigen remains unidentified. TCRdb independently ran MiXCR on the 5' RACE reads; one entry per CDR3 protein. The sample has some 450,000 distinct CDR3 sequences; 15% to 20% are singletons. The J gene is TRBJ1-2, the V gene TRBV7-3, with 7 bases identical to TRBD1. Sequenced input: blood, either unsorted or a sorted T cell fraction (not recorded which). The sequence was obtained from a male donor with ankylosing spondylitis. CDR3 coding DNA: TGTGCCAGCAGCTTAAACCCAGGGGGTAACTATGGCTACACCTTC. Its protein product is CASSLNPGGNYGYTF.